Sequencing of this T cell receptor beta chain was carried out in a study of T cells after yellow fever vaccination. Study-wide findings and caveats: Of the clonotypes, a small share occurred in both CD4 and CD8 compartments. Most primary-vaccination clones reappeared after the booster (about 95% CD4, about 90% CD8).

TCR cDNA was made by 5'RACE template switching, adding a universal primer site and UMIs. One entry per CDR3 protein results from TCRdb running MiXCR on the 5' RACE reads. The repertoire has fewer than 400,000 distinct CDR3 sequences, approximately 5.7% of them found once; the top ten carry approximately 16%. Trimming cost V 3 bases and J 7 bases, with 12 bases left between them. Germline loops: CDR1 MNHEY, CDR2 SVGEGT. The CDR3 covers 14 residues. In the case of this clonotype: No antigen is known for it.

The sample consisted of PBMCs, taken 5 days after the yellow fever booster vaccination. This sequence was found in a man aged 25-45 years who received the YFV17D yellow fever vaccine. The chain uses TRBV6-2 or TRBV6-3 and TRBJ2-2; D not resolved. This CDR3 reads CASSYLVGVGELFF. The CDR3 nucleotides read TGTGCCAGCAGTTATCTAGTTGGCGTCGGGGAGCTGTTTTTT.